This TCR beta chain is drawn from a study of blood T cell repertoires in COVID-19. Trimming took 1 base from V and 7 from J; bases not matched to a gene: 3. CDR3 size: 15 residues. Germline V CDR1 and CDR2: SGHRS, YFSETQ. Profiled with immunoSEQ multiplex PCR; TCRdb holds only in-frame clones, not every one. The sample comprises 350,000 or so clones, around 82% of which are singletons, and around 3% rests with the top ten. Material for sequencing was peripheral blood. This receptor was obtained from a young man with active or convalescent COVID-19. The V gene is TRBV5-1, the J gene TRBJ1-6, with 9 bases fitting TRBD1. CDR3: CASSLRQGVNSPLHF. In nucleotides, the CDR3 is TGCGCCAGCAGCTTGCGACAGGGGGTAAATTCACCCCTCCACTTT.